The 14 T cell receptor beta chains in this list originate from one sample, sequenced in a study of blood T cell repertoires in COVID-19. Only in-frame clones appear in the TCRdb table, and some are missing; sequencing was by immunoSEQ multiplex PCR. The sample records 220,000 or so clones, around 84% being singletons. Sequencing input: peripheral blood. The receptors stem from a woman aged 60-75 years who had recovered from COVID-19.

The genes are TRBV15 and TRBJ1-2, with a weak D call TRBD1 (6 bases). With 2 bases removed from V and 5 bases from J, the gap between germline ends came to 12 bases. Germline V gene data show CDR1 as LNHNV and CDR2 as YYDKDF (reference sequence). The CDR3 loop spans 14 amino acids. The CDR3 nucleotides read TGTGCCACCAGCAGATGGACAGATAATTATGGCTACACCTTC. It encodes CATSRWTDNYGYTF.

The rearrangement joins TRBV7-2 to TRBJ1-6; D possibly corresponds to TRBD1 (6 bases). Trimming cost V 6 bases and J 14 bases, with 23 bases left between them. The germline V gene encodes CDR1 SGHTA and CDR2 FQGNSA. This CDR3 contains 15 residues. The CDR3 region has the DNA TGTGCCAGCAGTTCAGTTCCTGGGGGCGCTTCGGCCCTCCACTTT. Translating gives CASSSVPGGASALHF. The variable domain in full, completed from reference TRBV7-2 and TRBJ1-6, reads GAGVSQSPSNKVTEKGKDVELRCDPISGHTALYWYRQSLGQGLEFLIYFQGNSAPDKSGLPSDRFSAERTGGSVSTLTIQRTQQEDSAVYLCASSSVPGGASALHFGNGTRLTVT.

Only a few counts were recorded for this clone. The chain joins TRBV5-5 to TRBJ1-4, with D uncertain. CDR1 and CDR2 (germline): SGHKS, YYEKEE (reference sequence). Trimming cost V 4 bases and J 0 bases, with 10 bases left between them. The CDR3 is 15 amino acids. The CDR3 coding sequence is TGTGCCAGCAGCCACCGCCGCGCAACTAATGAAAAACTGTTTTTT. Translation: CASSHRRATNEKLFF.

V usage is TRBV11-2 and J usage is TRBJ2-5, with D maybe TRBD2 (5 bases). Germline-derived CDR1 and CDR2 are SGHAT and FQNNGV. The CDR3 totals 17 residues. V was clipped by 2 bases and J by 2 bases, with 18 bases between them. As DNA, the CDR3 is TGTGCCAGCAGCTTATTGGTTCGAGCGGAAACACAAGAGACCCAGTACTTC. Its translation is CASSLLVRAETQETQYF. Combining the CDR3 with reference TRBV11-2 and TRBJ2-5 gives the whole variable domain EAGVAQSPRYKIIEKRQSVAFWCNPISGHATLYWYQQILGQGPKLLIQFQNNGVVDDSQLPKDRFSAERLKGVDSTLKIQPAKLEDSAVYLCASSLLVRAETQETQYFGPGTRLLVL.

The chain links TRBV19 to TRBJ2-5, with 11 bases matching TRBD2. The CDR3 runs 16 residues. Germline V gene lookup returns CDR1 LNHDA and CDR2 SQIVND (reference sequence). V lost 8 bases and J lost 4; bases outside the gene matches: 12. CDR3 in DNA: TGTGCCAGTTCGAGCGGGCTAGCGGGGGGATCAGAGACCCAGTACTTC. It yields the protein CASSSGLAGGSETQYF.

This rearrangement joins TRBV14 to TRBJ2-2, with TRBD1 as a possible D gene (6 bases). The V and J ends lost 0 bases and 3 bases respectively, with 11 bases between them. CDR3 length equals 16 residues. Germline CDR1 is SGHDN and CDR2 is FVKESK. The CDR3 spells CASSQDRDKDTGELFF. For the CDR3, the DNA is TGTGCCAGCAGCCAAGATAGGGACAAGGACACCGGGGAGCTGTTTTTT.

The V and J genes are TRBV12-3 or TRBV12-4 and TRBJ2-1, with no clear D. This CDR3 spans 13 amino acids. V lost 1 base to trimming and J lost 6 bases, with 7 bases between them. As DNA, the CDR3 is TGTGCCAGCAGTTTAGGACTGGTCAATGAGCAGTTCTTC. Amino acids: CASSLGLVNEQFF.

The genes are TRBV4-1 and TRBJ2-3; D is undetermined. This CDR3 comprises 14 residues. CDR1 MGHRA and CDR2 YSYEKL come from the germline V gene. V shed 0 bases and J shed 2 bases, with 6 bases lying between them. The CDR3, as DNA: TGCGCCAGCAGCCAAGATGGCCCCACAGATACGCAGTATTTT. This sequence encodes CASSQDGPTDTQYF.

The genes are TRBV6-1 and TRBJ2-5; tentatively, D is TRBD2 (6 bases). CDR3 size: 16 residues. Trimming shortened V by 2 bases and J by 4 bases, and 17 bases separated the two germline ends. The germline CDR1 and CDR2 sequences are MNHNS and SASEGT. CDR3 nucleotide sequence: TGTGCCAGCAGTGAAAGAGGGCGGCAGGGAGGAGAGACCCAGTACTTC. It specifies CASSERGRQGGETQYF.

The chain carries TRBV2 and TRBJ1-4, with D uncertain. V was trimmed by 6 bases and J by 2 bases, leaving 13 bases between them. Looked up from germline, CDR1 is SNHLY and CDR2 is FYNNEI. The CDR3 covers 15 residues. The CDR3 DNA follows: TGTGCCAGCAGGTCAGAGGGATCTACTAATGAAAAACTGTTTTTT. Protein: CASRSEGSTNEKLFF.

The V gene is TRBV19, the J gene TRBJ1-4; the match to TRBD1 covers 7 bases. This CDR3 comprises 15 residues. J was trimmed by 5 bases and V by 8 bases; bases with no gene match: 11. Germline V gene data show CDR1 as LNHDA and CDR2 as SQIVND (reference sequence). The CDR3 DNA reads TGTGCCAGTCGGGACAGCTTCTTTGCGAATGAAAAACTGTTTTTT. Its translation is CASRDSFFANEKLFF.

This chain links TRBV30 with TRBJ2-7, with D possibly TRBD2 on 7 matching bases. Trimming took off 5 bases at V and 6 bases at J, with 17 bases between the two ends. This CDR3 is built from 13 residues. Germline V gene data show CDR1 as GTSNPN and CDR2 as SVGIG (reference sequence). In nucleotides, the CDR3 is TGTGCCTGGCAAGGAGGGGGGGGTAGCGAGCAGTACTTC. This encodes CAWQGGGGSEQYF.

The CDR3 DNA is TGTGCCAGCAGCCCGACCCCCGGACAGGATGGCTACACCTTC. It yields the protein CASSPTPGQDGYTF. The V call is TRBV7-3, the J call TRBJ1-2, with 7 bases lining up with TRBD1. In germline, CDR1 is SGHTA, CDR2 FQGTGA. The V and J ends lost 5 bases and 6 bases, in that order; junction bases with no gene match: 9. There are 14 residues in the CDR3.

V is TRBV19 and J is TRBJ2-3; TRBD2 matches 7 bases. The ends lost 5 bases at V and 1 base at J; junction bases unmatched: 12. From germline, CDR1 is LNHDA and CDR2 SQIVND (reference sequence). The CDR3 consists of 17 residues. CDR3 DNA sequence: TGTGCCAGTAGTCTGCCCGGGGGAGGGGATGGCACAGATACGCAGTATTTT. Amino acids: CASSLPGGGDGTDTQYF.